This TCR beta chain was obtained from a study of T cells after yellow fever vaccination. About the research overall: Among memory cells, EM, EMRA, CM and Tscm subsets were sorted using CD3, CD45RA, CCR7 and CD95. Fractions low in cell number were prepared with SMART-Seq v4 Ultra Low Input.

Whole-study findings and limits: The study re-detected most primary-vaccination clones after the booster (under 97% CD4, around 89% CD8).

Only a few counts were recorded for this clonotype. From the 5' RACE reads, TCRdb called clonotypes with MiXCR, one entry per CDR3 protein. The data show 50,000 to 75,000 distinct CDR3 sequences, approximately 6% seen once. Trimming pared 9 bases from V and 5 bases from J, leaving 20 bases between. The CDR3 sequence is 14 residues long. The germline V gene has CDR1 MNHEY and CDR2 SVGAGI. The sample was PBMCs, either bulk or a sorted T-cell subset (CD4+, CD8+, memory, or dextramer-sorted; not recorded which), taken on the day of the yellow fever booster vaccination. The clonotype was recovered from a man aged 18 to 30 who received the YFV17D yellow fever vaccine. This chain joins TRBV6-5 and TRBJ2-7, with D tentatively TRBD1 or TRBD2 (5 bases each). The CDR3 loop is CASSPGPHFDEQYV. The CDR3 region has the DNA TGTGCCAGTTCACCGGGACCCCACTTCGACGAGCAGTACGTC.